This TCR beta chain originates from a study of human T cells and chemical hapten exposure. Regarding time point: patch test 1, 2 weeks after DPC sensitization. Treatment denoted: therapeutic diphenylcyclopropenone sensitization with weekly scalp DPC. MiXCR, run by TCRdb on the RACE reads, gives a single entry per CDR3 protein. The sample lists some 82,000 distinct CDR3 sequences, over 8.5% occurring once. Germline V gene data show CDR1 as SGHRS and CDR2 as YFSETQ. The CDR3 totals 15 residues. Losses at the gene ends were 7 bases for V and 5 bases for J; bases not matched to a gene: 10. Sequenced material: whole blood, taken in connection with sensitization to the hapten diphenylcyclopropenone (DPC). V and J are TRBV5-1 and TRBJ2-3, with TRBD2 identical over 10 bases. The receptor's source is a woman aged 50 to 65 with alopecia areata. Some clones in this sample may be carry-over from other donors' samples. DNA of the CDR3: TGCGCCAGCCGACGAGCGGGGGGGCCGATAGATACGCAGTATTTT. Amino acids: CASRRAGGPIDTQYF.